This TCR beta chain came from a study of human T cells and chemical hapten exposure. Many counts were recorded for this clonotype. This CDR3 region has 15 residues. With V trimmed by 5 bases and J by 2 bases, 6 bases remained unmatched. The germline V gene has CDR1 LNHNV and CDR2 YYDKDF (reference sequence). The library tagged each cDNA molecule with unique molecular identifiers. TCRdb reprocessed the RACE reads with MiXCR, giving one entry per CDR3 protein. Altogether tens of thousands of distinct CDR3 sequences are present, approximately 9.3% being singletons, with the ten largest covering 10% to 15%. Noted time point: patch test 1, 2 weeks after DPC sensitization. Treatment here: therapeutic diphenylcyclopropenone sensitization with weekly scalp DPC.

The source is a woman aged 40 to 50 with alopecia areata. Some clones in this sample may be carry-over from other donors' samples. The gene calls are TRBV15 and TRBJ2-3, with 8 bases aligning to TRBD1. Sequencing used whole blood, obtained in connection with sensitization to the hapten diphenylcyclopropenone (DPC). CDR3 protein: CATSDGQGDTDTQYF. The DNA for the CDR3 is TGTGCCACCAGCGACGGACAGGGCGACACAGATACGCAGTATTTT.